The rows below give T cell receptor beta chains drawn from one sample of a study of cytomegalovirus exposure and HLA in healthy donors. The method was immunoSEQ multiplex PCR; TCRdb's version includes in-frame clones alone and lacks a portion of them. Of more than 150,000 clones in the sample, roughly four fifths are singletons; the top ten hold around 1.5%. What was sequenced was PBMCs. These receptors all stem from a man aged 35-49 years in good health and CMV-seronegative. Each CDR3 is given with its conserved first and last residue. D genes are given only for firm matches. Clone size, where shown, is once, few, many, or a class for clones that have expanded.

CDR3 DNA: TGTGCCAGCAGCCAACTAGCGGGAGAGAACTACGAGCAGTACTTC
CDR3 protein: CASSQLAGENYEQYF
D gene: TRBD2
J gene: TRBJ2-7
clone size: .
V gene: TRBV6-5

CDR3 DNA: TGCGCCAGCAGCTTGCGGGATGGTAATGAAAAACTGTTTTTT
CDR3 protein: CASSLRDGNEKLFF
D gene: .
J gene: TRBJ1-4
clone size: .
V gene: TRBV5-1

CDR3 DNA: TGTGCCAGCAGTCCCCCGGGTATCCCCGGGGAGCTGTTTTTT
CDR3 protein: CASSPPGIPGELFF
D gene: .
J gene: TRBJ2-2
clone size: .
V gene: TRBV28

CDR3 DNA: TGTGCCAGCAGCCCACTAGCGGGAGGGCCGGGGGATACGCAGTATTTT
CDR3 protein: CASSPLAGGPGDTQYF
D gene: TRBD2
J gene: TRBJ2-3
clone size: .
V gene: TRBV4-2

CDR3 DNA: TGTGCCAGCAGCCCTAGACTAGCGGGAGGTGGGGATACGCAGTATTTT
CDR3 protein: CASSPRLAGGGDTQYF
D gene: TRBD2
J gene: TRBJ2-3
clone size: once
V gene: TRBV7-9

CDR3 DNA: TGTGCCAGCAGTTACCTTACAGGGATGAACACCGGGGAGCTGTTTTTT
CDR3 protein: CASSYLTGMNTGELFF
D gene: .
J gene: TRBJ2-2
clone size: once
V gene: TRBV2

CDR3 DNA: TGTGCCAGCAGGGGGACAAATGTAGCCAAAAACATTCAGTACTTC
CDR3 protein: CASRGTNVAKNIQYF
D gene: .
J gene: TRBJ2-4
clone size: .
V gene: TRBV2

CDR3 DNA: TGTGCCAGCAGCTTCCCGGGACTAGGCCCCGGGGAGCTGTTTTTT
CDR3 protein: CASSFPGLGPGELFF
D gene: TRBD2
J gene: TRBJ2-2
clone size: .
V gene: TRBV7-9

CDR3 DNA: TGTGCCAGCAATAAACAGGGGGGAAGGGGAACTGAAGCTTTCTTT
CDR3 protein: CASNKQGGRGTEAFF
D gene: TRBD1
J gene: TRBJ1-1
clone size: .
V gene: TRBV6-1

CDR3 DNA: TGTGCCAGCAGCTATGCGGGAGGTTACAATGAGCAGTTCTTC
CDR3 protein: CASSYAGGYNEQFF
D gene: TRBD2
J gene: TRBJ2-1
clone size: .
V gene: TRBV7-9

CDR3 DNA: TGTGCCAGCAGTGCGGACAGGGAAGAGACCCAGTACTTC
CDR3 protein: CASSADREETQYF
D gene: TRBD1
J gene: TRBJ2-5
clone size: once
V gene: TRBV2

CDR3 DNA: TGCGCCAGCAGCCCGGAGACGGGCTCTGGAAACACCATATATTTT
CDR3 protein: CASSPETGSGNTIYF
D gene: .
J gene: TRBJ1-3
clone size: .
V gene: TRBV5-1

CDR3 DNA: TGTGCCAGCAGCGTGGGACAGGGGGGATATGAGCAGTTCTTC
CDR3 protein: CASSVGQGGYEQFF
D gene: TRBD1
J gene: TRBJ2-1
clone size: .
V gene: TRBV9

CDR3 DNA: TGTGCCAGCAGCCCGGGACTAACCCGGGAGACCCAGTACTTC
CDR3 protein: CASSPGLTRETQYF
D gene: TRBD2
J gene: TRBJ2-5
clone size: .
V gene: TRBV11-2

CDR3 DNA: TGTGCCAGCAGGGGGGGACTGAGCACAGATACGCAGTATTTT
CDR3 protein: CASRGGLSTDTQYF
D gene: .
J gene: TRBJ2-3
clone size: .
V gene: TRBV27

CDR3 DNA: TGTGCCAGCAGCTTGGAGGGCCTGAACAATGAGCAGTTCTTC
CDR3 protein: CASSLEGLNNEQFF
D gene: .
J gene: TRBJ2-1
clone size: .
V gene: TRBV7-9

CDR3 DNA: TGTTCCAGCAGCTTCATGGGGGACAGTCGTAATGAAAAACTGTTTTTT
CDR3 protein: CSSSFMGDSRNEKLFF
D gene: TRBD1
J gene: TRBJ1-4
clone size: .
V gene: TRBV7-9

CDR3 DNA: TGTGCCAGCAGCTTGCAGGGGGCGGGGAACATTCAGTACTTC
CDR3 protein: CASSLQGAGNIQYF
D gene: TRBD1
J gene: TRBJ2-4
clone size: .
V gene: TRBV7-9

CDR3 DNA: TGCGCCAGCAGCTTGTTCCCAGGGGGAAACACCATATATTTT
CDR3 protein: CASSLFPGGNTIYF
D gene: .
J gene: TRBJ1-3
clone size: .
V gene: TRBV5-1

CDR3 DNA: TGCAGCGCCGACAGCCAGAACACTGAAGCTTTCTTT
CDR3 protein: CSADSQNTEAFF
D gene: .
J gene: TRBJ1-1
clone size: .
V gene: TRBV29-1

CDR3 DNA: TGTGCCAGTAGTGAGAACGACAGCCGAGGTGAAAAACTGTTTTTT
CDR3 protein: CASSENDSRGEKLFF
D gene: .
J gene: TRBJ1-4
clone size: .
V gene: TRBV19

CDR3 DNA: TGTGCCAGCAGCTTAAGGGGAAATGAAGCTTTCTTT
CDR3 protein: CASSLRGNEAFF
D gene: .
J gene: TRBJ1-1
clone size: .
V gene: TRBV5-4

CDR3 DNA: TGTGCCAGCAGTTTTATCCCTGATACGCAGTATTTT
CDR3 protein: CASSFIPDTQYF
D gene: .
J gene: TRBJ2-3
clone size: .
V gene: TRBV28

CDR3 DNA: TGTGCCAGCAGCGGCGGCTGGAACACCGGGGAGCTGTTTTTT
CDR3 protein: CASSGGWNTGELFF
D gene: .
J gene: TRBJ2-2
clone size: .
V gene: TRBV4-2

CDR3 DNA: TGTGCCGGAGGGGGGGACAGGGGCACAGATACGCAGTATTTT
CDR3 protein: CAGGGDRGTDTQYF
D gene: TRBD1
J gene: TRBJ2-3
clone size: .
V gene: TRBV2

CDR3 DNA: TGCGCCAGCAGCTTGGCAGGGTTAGACAATCAGCCCCAGCATTTT
CDR3 protein: CASSLAGLDNQPQHF
D gene: .
J gene: TRBJ1-5
clone size: .
V gene: TRBV5-1

CDR3 DNA: TGCGCCAGCAGCCAAGTTTCGCGGGATTATGAGCAGTTCTTC
CDR3 protein: CASSQVSRDYEQFF
D gene: .
J gene: TRBJ2-1
clone size: .
V gene: TRBV4-1

CDR3 DNA: TGTGCCAGCAGCGATAGGGGGACGTACAATGAGCAGTTCTTC
CDR3 protein: CASSDRGTYNEQFF
D gene: .
J gene: TRBJ2-1
clone size: once
V gene: TRBV9

CDR3 DNA: TGTGCCAGCAGCTCTAGGGAACAGGGGGCGGCGACCCAGTACTTC
CDR3 protein: CASSSREQGAATQYF
D gene: TRBD1
J gene: TRBJ2-5
clone size: few
V gene: TRBV5-4

CDR3 DNA: TGTGCCACCTTAACTGCAGGGGGAACTCCCTCTGGGGCCAACGTCCTGACTTTC
CDR3 protein: CATLTAGGTPSGANVLTF
D gene: TRBD1
J gene: TRBJ2-6
clone size: .
V gene: TRBV19

CDR3 DNA: TGCGCCAGCAGCCAAGCCCAGGGAAGCAATCAGCCCCAGCATTTT
CDR3 protein: CASSQAQGSNQPQHF
D gene: .
J gene: TRBJ1-5
clone size: .
V gene: TRBV4-1

CDR3 DNA: TGTGCTAGTGGTTTGGGGACAGGTCGAAGAGAGACCCAGTACTTC
CDR3 protein: CASGLGTGRRETQYF
D gene: TRBD1
J gene: TRBJ2-5
clone size: .
V gene: TRBV12-5

CDR3 DNA: TGCGCCAGCAGCTTAGCTAGCGGGAGGTGGAATGAGCAGTTCTTC
CDR3 protein: CASSLASGRWNEQFF
D gene: TRBD2
J gene: TRBJ2-1
clone size: .
V gene: TRBV5-1

CDR3 DNA: TGTGCCTGGAGTCCAGGAGCTTTCTTT
CDR3 protein: CAWSPGAFF
D gene: .
J gene: TRBJ1-1
clone size: .
V gene: TRBV30

CDR3 DNA: TGTGCCAGCTCACCACCCCTGTCAGGGTCCCCTGAAGCTTTCTTT
CDR3 protein: CASSPPLSGSPEAFF
D gene: .
J gene: TRBJ1-1
clone size: .
V gene: TRBV18

CDR3 DNA: TGTGCCAGCAGTTCCCCGGGGGGCAGAAACATTCAGTACTTC
CDR3 protein: CASSSPGGRNIQYF
D gene: .
J gene: TRBJ2-4
clone size: few
V gene: TRBV28

CDR3 DNA: TGTGCCAGCAGTGGATGGACAGGGGGCGCAGATACGCAGTATTTT
CDR3 protein: CASSGWTGGADTQYF
D gene: TRBD1
J gene: TRBJ2-3
clone size: .
V gene: TRBV6-5

CDR3 DNA: TGTGCCAGCAGTTTATGGGGGCTAAGAGATAGCAATCAGCCCCAGCATTTT
CDR3 protein: CASSLWGLRDSNQPQHF
D gene: .
J gene: TRBJ1-5
clone size: .
V gene: TRBV28

CDR3 DNA: TGTGCCAGCAGTTCTAGCGGGAGTAGGGCCGGAGATACGCAGTATTTT
CDR3 protein: CASSSSGSRAGDTQYF
D gene: TRBD2
J gene: TRBJ2-3
clone size: once
V gene: TRBV14

CDR3 DNA: TGTGCCAGCAGTTCCTACTACAGGGGGCGAATTGAAAAACTGTTTTTT
CDR3 protein: CASSSYYRGRIEKLFF
D gene: TRBD1
J gene: TRBJ1-4
clone size: .
V gene: TRBV27

CDR3 DNA: TGTGCCAGCAGCACCCGACAGGGGGACTACGAGCAGTACTTC
CDR3 protein: CASSTRQGDYEQYF
D gene: TRBD1
J gene: TRBJ2-7
clone size: few
V gene: TRBV11-1

CDR3 DNA: TGTGCAGTCGCTACTAGCGGGGCTAACAATGAGCAGTTCTTC
CDR3 protein: CAVATSGANNEQFF
D gene: TRBD2
J gene: TRBJ2-1
clone size: .
V gene: TRBV30

CDR3 DNA: TGTTCCAGCAGCTTTAGCGGGGGGAGCACAGATACGCAGTATTTT
CDR3 protein: CSSSFSGGSTDTQYF
D gene: TRBD2
J gene: TRBJ2-3
clone size: .
V gene: TRBV7-9

CDR3 DNA: TGTGCCAGCAGTCCCTTACTAGCGGGAGGGCTGACCGAGCAAGAGACCCAGTACTTC
CDR3 protein: CASSPLLAGGLTEQETQYF
D gene: TRBD2
J gene: TRBJ2-5
clone size: .
V gene: TRBV28

CDR3 DNA: TGTGCCCTTGTGCGGAGTAAAGAGACCCAGTACTTC
CDR3 protein: CALVRSKETQYF
D gene: .
J gene: TRBJ2-5
clone size: few
V gene: TRBV30

CDR3 DNA: TGTGCCAGCAGCGGACAGACTAGCGACAAGCAGTTCTTC
CDR3 protein: CASSGQTSDKQFF
D gene: TRBD2
J gene: TRBJ2-1
clone size: .
V gene: TRBV2

CDR3 DNA: TGTGCCAGCAGAGAGGGGGCTGAGCAGTTCTTC
CDR3 protein: CASREGAEQFF
D gene: TRBD1
J gene: TRBJ2-1
clone size: .
V gene: TRBV25-1

CDR3 DNA: TGTGCCAGCAGCTTAATCCTCCGGGACACCAACTACGAGCAGTACTTC
CDR3 protein: CASSLILRDTNYEQYF
D gene: .
J gene: TRBJ2-7
clone size: few
V gene: TRBV11-2

CDR3 DNA: TGTGCCAGCAGTTCCGGGACAGGGGGTTACACCGGGGAGCTGTTTTTT
CDR3 protein: CASSSGTGGYTGELFF
D gene: TRBD1
J gene: TRBJ2-2
clone size: .
V gene: TRBV27

CDR3 DNA: TGTGCCAGCAGCCCAAGGGCGACAGGGGTTGCAACTAATGAAAAACTGTTTTTT
CDR3 protein: CASSPRATGVATNEKLFF
D gene: TRBD1
J gene: TRBJ1-4
clone size: .
V gene: TRBV27

CDR3 DNA: TGTGCCAGCAGCTTAGGTTTCGGACAGGGGGCTAACACCGGGGAGCTGTTTTTT
CDR3 protein: CASSLGFGQGANTGELFF
D gene: TRBD1
J gene: TRBJ2-2
clone size: few
V gene: TRBV11-2

CDR3 DNA: TGTGCCAGCGTGGGACAGGGTGATGGCTACACCTTC
CDR3 protein: CASVGQGDGYTF
D gene: TRBD1
J gene: TRBJ1-2
clone size: .
V gene: TRBV2

CDR3 DNA: TGCGCCAGCAGCCCGGTAGCCAAAAACATTCAGTACTTC
CDR3 protein: CASSPVAKNIQYF
D gene: .
J gene: TRBJ2-4
clone size: .
V gene: TRBV5-1

CDR3 DNA: TGTGCCAGCAGCTTGACTACTTCCCCAACAAGCTCCTACAATGAGCAGTTCTTC
CDR3 protein: CASSLTTSPTSSYNEQFF
D gene: .
J gene: TRBJ2-1
clone size: few
V gene: TRBV11-2

CDR3 DNA: TGTGCCAGCAGCGCCAGGGGAATGGGGACTGAAGCTTTCTTT
CDR3 protein: CASSARGMGTEAFF
D gene: .
J gene: TRBJ1-1
clone size: once
V gene: TRBV9